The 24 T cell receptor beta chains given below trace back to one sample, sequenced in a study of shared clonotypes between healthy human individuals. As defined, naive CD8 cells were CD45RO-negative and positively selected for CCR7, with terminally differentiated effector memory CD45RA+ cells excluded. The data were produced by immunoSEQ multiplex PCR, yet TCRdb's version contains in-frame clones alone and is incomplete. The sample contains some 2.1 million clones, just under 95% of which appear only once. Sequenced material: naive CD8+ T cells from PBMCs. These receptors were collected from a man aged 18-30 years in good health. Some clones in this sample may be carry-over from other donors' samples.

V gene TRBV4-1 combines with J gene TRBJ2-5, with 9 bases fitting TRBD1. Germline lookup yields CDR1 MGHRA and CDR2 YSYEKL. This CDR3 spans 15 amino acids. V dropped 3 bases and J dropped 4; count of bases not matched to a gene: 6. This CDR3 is CASSQWDRVGETQYF. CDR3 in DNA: TGCGCCAGCAGCCAGTGGGACAGGGTAGGAGAGACCCAGTACTTC.

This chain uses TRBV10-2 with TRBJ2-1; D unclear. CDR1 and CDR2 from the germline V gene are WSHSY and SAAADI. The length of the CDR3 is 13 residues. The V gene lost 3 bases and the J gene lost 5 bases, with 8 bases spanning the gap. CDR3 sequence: CASSESRNNEQFF. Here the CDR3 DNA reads TGCGCCAGCAGTGAATCCAGGAACAATGAGCAGTTCTTC.

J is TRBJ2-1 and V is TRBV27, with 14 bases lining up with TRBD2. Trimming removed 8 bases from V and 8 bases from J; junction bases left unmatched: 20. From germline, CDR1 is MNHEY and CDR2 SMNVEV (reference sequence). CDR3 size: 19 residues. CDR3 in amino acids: CASHGPGLAGARIFDEQFF. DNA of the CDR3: TGTGCCAGCCATGGACCGGGACTAGCGGGGGCCAGAATCTTCGATGAGCAGTTCTTC.

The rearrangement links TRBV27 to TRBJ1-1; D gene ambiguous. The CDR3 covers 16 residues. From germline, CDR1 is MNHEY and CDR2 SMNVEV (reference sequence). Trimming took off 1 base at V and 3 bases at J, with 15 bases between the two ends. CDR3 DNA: TGTGCCAGCAGTTTATTTCCCCTTACAACGTACACTGAAGCTTTCTTT. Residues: CASSLFPLTTYTEAFF.

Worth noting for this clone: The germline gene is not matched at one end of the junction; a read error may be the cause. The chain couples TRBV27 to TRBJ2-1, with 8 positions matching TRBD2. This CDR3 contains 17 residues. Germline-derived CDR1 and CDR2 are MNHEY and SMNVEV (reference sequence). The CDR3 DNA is TGTGCCAGCAGCACCTGGTCCGGGAGGGCCTCCGACAATGAGCAGTTCTTC. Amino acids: CASSTWSGRASDNEQFF.

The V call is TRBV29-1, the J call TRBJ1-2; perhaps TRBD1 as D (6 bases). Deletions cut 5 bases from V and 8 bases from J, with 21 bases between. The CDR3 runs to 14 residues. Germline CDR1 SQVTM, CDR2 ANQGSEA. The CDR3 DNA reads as TGCAGCGTTCCCTTAGGGGGGGTCCTCGTCGGCTACACCTTC. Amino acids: CSVPLGGVLVGYTF.

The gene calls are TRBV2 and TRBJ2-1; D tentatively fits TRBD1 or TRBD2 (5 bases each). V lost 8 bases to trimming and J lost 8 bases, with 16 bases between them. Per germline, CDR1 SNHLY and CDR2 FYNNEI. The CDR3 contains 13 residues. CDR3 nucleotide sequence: TGTGCCAGCGGGGACCAAAGGTCTGATGAGCAGTTCTTC. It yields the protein CASGDQRSDEQFF.

CDR3 protein: CASSPGLAGMQNEQFF. CDR3 DNA sequence: TGTGCCAGCAGTCCGGGACTAGCGGGAATGCAGAATGAGCAGTTCTTC. The chain couples TRBV28 to TRBJ2-1; 13 nucleotides match TRBD2. V trimming: 5 bases; J trimming: 7 bases; junction bases outside the gene matches: 8. Germline assignment: CDR1 MDHEN and CDR2 SYDVKM. The CDR3 loop spans 16 amino acids.

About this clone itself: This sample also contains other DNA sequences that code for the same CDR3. Here the CDR3 DNA reads TGTGCCAGCAGTCCCTGGGACTCGACCTACGAGCAGTACTTC. This codes for CASSPWDSTYEQYF. This chain links TRBV7-2 with TRBJ2-7, with D perhaps TRBD2 (6 bases). The length of the CDR3 is 14 residues. The V gene's germline CDR1 is SGHTA and CDR2 FQGNSA. Trimming took off 6 bases at V and 2 bases at J, with 14 bases between the two ends.

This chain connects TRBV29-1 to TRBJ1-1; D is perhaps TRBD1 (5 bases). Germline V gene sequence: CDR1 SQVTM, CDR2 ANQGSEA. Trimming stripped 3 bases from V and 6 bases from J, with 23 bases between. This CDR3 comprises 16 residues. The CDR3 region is CSVEDHPGSGVAEAFF. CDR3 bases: TGCAGCGTTGAGGATCACCCAGGGTCAGGAGTTGCTGAAGCTTTCTTT.

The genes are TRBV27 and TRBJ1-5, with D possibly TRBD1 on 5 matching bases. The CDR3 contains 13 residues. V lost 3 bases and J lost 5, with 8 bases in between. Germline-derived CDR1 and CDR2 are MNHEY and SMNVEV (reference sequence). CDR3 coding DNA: TGTGCCAGCAGTTTCGGGACCCATCAGCCCCAGCATTTT. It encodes CASSFGTHQPQHF.

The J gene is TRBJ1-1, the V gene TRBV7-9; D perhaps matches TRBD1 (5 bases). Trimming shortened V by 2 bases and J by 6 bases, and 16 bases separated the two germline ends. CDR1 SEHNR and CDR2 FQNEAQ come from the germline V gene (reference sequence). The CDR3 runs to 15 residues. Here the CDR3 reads CASSLPDKRGAEAFF. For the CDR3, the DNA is TGTGCCAGCAGCTTACCGGACAAAAGAGGGGCTGAAGCTTTCTTT.

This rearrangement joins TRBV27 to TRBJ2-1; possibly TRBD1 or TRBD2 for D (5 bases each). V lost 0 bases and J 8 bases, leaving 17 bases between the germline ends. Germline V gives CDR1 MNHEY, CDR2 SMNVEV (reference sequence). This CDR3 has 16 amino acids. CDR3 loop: CASSLSMGVVPHEQFF. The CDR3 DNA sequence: TGTGCCAGCAGTTTATCCATGGGGGTTGTTCCACATGAGCAGTTCTTC.

CDR3 residues: CASSPGQDRGGWEYF. CDR3 DNA: TGTGCCAGCAGCCCCGGTCAGGACAGGGGCGGTTGGGAGTACTTC. This chain links TRBV7-6 with TRBJ2-7; 9 positions agree with TRBD1. There are 15 residues in the CDR3. Trimming took 5 bases from V and 11 from J; bases not matched to a gene: 16. Germline V CDR1 and CDR2: SGHVS, FNYEAQ.

As DNA, the CDR3 is TGCGCCAGCAGCCAGTACAGGGGTCAAGAGACCCAGTACTTC. This codes for CASSQYRGQETQYF. This chain connects TRBV4-3 to TRBJ2-5, with 7 bases aligning to TRBD1. The CDR3 contains 14 residues. Unmatched junction bases numbered 3, after V lost 3 bases and J lost 2 bases. Per the germline V gene, CDR1 is LGHNA and CDR2 is YSLEER.

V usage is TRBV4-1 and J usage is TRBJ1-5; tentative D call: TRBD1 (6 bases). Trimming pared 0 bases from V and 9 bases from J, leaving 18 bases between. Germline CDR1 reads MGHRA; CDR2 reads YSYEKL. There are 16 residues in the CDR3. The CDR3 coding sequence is TGCGCCAGCAGCCAAGAGCCGGGGGGCTTTTTCTGGCCCCAGCATTTT. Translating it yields CASSQEPGGFFWPQHF.

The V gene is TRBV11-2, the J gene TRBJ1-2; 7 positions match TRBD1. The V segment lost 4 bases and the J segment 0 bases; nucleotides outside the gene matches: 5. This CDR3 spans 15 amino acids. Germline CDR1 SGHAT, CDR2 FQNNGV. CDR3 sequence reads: CASSSWDSSNYGYTF. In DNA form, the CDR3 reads TGTGCCAGCAGCTCTTGGGACAGCTCTAACTATGGCTACACCTTC.

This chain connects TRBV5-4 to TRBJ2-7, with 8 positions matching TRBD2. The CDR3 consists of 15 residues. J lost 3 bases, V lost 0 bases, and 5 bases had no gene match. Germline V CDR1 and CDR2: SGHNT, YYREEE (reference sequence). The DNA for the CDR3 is TGTGCCAGCAGCTTGGGGCTAGCGGGCGACTACGAGCAGTACTTC. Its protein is CASSLGLAGDYEQYF.

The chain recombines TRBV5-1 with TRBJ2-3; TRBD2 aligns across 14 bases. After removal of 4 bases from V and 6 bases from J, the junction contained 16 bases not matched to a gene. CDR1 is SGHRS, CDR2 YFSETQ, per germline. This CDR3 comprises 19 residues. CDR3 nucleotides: TGCGCCAGCAGCCGCTCCGGGACTAGCGGGAGATCTTCATGGGATACGCAGTATTTT. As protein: CASSRSGTSGRSSWDTQYF.

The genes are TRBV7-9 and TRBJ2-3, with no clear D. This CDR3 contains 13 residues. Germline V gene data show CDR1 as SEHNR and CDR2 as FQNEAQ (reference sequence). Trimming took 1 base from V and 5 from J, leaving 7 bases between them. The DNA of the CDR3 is TGTGCCAGCAGCTTAGAACGCGGAGATACGCAGTATTTT. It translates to CASSLERGDTQYF.

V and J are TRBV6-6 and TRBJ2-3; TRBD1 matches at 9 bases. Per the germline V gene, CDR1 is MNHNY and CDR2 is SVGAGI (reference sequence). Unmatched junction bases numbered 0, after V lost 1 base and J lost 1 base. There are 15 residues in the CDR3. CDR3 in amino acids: CASSYWTGGTDTQYF. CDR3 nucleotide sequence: TGTGCCAGCAGTTACTGGACAGGGGGCACAGATACGCAGTATTTT.

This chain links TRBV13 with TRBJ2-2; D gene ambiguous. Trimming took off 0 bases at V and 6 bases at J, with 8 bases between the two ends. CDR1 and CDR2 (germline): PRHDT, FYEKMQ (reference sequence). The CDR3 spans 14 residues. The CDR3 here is CASSLGGNAGELFF. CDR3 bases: TGTGCCAGCAGCTTAGGGGGCAACGCCGGGGAGCTGTTTTTT.

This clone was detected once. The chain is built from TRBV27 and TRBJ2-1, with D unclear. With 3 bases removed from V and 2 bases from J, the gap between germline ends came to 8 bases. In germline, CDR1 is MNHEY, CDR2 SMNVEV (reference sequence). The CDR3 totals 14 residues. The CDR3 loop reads CASSFRSTYNEQFF. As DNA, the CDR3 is TGTGCCAGCAGTTTCAGGAGTACCTACAATGAGCAGTTCTTC.

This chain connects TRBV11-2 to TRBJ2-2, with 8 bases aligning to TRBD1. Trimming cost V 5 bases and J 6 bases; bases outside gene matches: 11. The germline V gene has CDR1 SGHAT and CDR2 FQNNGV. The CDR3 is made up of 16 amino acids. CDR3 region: CASSPRTGTAAGELFF. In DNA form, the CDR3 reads TGTGCCAGCAGCCCACGGACAGGGACAGCTGCCGGGGAGCTGTTTTTT.